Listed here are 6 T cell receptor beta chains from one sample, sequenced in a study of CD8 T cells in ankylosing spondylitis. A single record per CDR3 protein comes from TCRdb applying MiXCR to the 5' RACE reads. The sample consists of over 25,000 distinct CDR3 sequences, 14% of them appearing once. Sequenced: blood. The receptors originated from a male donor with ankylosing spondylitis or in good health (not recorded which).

The CDR3 DNA sequence: TGCAGCGCCCATACGGTGAAGGCCGGCGTCACTGAAGCTTTCTTT. Its translation: CSAHTVKAGVTEAFF. The gene calls are TRBV29-1 and TRBJ1-1; D ambiguous. CDR3 length: 15 residues. Germline V gives CDR1 SQVTM, CDR2 ANQGSEA. Trimming took 7 bases from V and 4 from J, leaving 22 bases between them.

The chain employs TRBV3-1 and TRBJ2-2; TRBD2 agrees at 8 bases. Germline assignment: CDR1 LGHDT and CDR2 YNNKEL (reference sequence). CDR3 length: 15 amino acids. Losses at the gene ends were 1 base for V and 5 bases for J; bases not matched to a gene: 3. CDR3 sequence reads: CASSQVSGGTGELFF. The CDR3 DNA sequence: TGTGCCAGCAGCCAAGTCTCGGGAGGGACCGGGGAGCTGTTTTTT.

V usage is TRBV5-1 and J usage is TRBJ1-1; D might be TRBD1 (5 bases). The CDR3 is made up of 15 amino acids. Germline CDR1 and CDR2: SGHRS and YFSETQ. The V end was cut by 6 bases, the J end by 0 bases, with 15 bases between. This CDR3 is CASKGLGAMNTEAFF. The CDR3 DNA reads TGCGCCAGCAAGGGTCTCGGGGCGATGAACACTGAAGCTTTCTTT.

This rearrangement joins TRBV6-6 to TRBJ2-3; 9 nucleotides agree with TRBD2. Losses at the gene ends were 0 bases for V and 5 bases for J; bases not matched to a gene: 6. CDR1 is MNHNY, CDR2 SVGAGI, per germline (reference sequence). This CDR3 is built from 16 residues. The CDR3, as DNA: TGTGCCAGCAGTTACTCGACGCGGGGGGGCGAAGATACGCAGTATTTT. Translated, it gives CASSYSTRGGEDTQYF.

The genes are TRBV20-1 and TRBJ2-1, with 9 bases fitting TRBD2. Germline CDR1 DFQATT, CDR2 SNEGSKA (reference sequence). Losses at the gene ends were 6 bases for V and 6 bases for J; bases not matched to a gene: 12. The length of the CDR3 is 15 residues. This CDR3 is CSAILAGVRGNEQFF. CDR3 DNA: TGCAGTGCAATATTAGCGGGAGTCCGGGGCAATGAGCAGTTCTTC.

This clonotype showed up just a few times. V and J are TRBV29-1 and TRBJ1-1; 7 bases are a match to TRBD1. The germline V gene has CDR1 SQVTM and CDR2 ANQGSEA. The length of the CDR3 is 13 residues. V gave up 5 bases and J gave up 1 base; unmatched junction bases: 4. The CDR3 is CSVSGQANTEAFF. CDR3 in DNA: TGCAGCGTTTCCGGACAGGCGAACACTGAAGCTTTCTTT.